These 25 T cell receptor beta chains were sequenced from one sample in a study of cytomegalovirus exposure and HLA in healthy donors. The table came from immunoSEQ multiplex PCR; TCRdb's copy has only in-frame clones and leaves some out. Among 150,000 or so clones listed, over 80% were seen once. Sequences were obtained from PBMCs. The receptors were gathered from a man aged 25-45 years in good health and CMV-seropositive.

The V and J genes are TRBV7-9 and TRBJ2-7; TRBD1 agrees at 8 bases. The CDR3 has 16 residues. V gave up 1 base and J gave up 0 bases; unmatched junction bases: 5. Looked up from germline, CDR1 is SEHNR and CDR2 is FQNEAQ (reference sequence). CDR3 DNA sequence: TGTGCCAGCAGCTTAGATAGGACAGGGATCTCCTACGAGCAGTACTTC. It specifies CASSLDRTGISYEQYF.

The CDR3 loop is CAIRGGEGLLSSYEQYF. CDR3 sequence (DNA): TGTGCCATCAGGGGAGGGGAGGGACTTTTAAGCTCCTACGAGCAGTACTTC. The chain has TRBV10-3 and TRBJ2-7, with TRBD2 matching over 7 bases. The V gene's germline CDR1 is ENHRY and CDR2 SYGVKD. Trimming at V came to 6 bases and at J to 0 bases, leaving 14 bases not matched to a gene. The CDR3 extends over 17 amino acids.

The V gene is TRBV6-5, the J gene TRBJ2-1, with 11 bases aligning to TRBD2. V lost 2 bases and J lost 4; bases outside the gene matches: 4. The CDR3 is 16 amino acids. CDR1 is MNHEY and CDR2 is SVGAGI in the germline V gene. The CDR3: CASSYEGTSGYNEQFF. DNA of the CDR3: TGTGCCAGCAGTTACGAGGGGACTAGCGGATACAATGAGCAGTTCTTC.

The chain combines TRBV5-1 with TRBJ1-2; possible D gene TRBD1, 6 bases. Germline V gene lookup returns CDR1 SGHRS and CDR2 YFSETQ. V dropped 4 bases and J dropped 0 bases, with 10 bases sitting between them. This CDR3 is built from 14 residues. The CDR3: CASSMDSPNYGYTF. The CDR3 nucleotides are TGCGCCAGCAGCATGGACAGTCCTAACTATGGCTACACCTTC.

In its sample, this clone was seen a few times. The DNA of the CDR3 is TGCGCCAGCAGCCAAGGGACTGGGTGGTATGAGCAGTTCTTC. It specifies CASSQGTGWYEQFF. The chain carries TRBV4-1 and TRBJ2-1, with a tentative D call TRBD2 (5 bases). V was pared by 1 base and J by 8 bases, with 12 bases between. The CDR3 is 14 residues long. Per the germline V gene, CDR1 is MGHRA and CDR2 is YSYEKL.

The CDR3, as DNA: TGTGCCAGCAGCTTTAGACAGGGGGCGACCGGGAAAGAGACCCAGTACTTC. Its protein product is CASSFRQGATGKETQYF. The chain couples TRBV7-8 to TRBJ2-5; 10 bases agree with TRBD1. The V gene end was trimmed by 3 bases and the J gene end by 3 bases; junction bases not matched to a gene: 10. CDR3 length: 17 amino acids. Germline lookup yields CDR1 SGHVS and CDR2 FQNEAQ.

The chain is built from TRBV19 and TRBJ1-5; 7 bases map to TRBD1. V dropped 3 bases and J dropped 3; count of bases not matched to a gene: 8. The CDR3 is 16 amino acids. CDR1 is LNHDA and CDR2 is SQIVND in the germline V gene (reference sequence). The CDR3, as DNA: TGTGCCAGTAGTATTAATTCAGGGGGTAACAATCAGCCCCAGCATTTT. It encodes CASSINSGGNNQPQHF.

The chain couples TRBV2 to TRBJ2-2; TRBD1 matches 7 bases. Per the germline V gene, CDR1 is SNHLY and CDR2 is FYNNEI. After removal of 10 bases from V and 1 base from J, the junction contained 12 bases not matched to a gene. This CDR3 has 16 amino acids. The CDR3 reads CAITLRDRLNTGELFF. DNA of the CDR3: TGTGCCATCACACTCCGGGACAGACTGAACACCGGGGAGCTGTTTTTT.

This clone showed up just once. The chain couples TRBV11-1 to TRBJ2-1; TRBD1 matches 9 bases. The CDR3 consists of 15 residues. V lost 3 bases to trimming and J lost 7 bases; unmatched junction nucleotides: 7. Germline V gene sequence: CDR1 SGHAT, CDR2 FQDESV (reference sequence). The CDR3 sequence is CASSLGSGTGNEQFF. The CDR3 bases are TGTGCCAGCAGCTTGGGGTCGGGGACAGGGAATGAGCAGTTCTTC. Supplemented by reference TRBV11-1 and TRBJ2-1, the full variable domain reads EAEVAQSPRYKITEKSQAVAFWCDPISGHATLYWYRQILGQGPELLVQFQDESVVDDSQLPKDRFSAERLKGVDSTLKIQPAELGDSAMYLCASSLGSGTGNEQFFGPGTRLTVL.

The chain carries TRBV10-3 and TRBJ1-1; 7 bases align to TRBD1. The CDR3 spans 14 residues. Germline CDR1 and CDR2: ENHRY and SYGVKD. J was trimmed by 7 bases and V by 3 bases; bases with no gene match: 8. In DNA form, the CDR3 reads TGTGCCATCAGTGACGACGGGACAGACTATGAAGCTTTCTTT. Its translation: CAISDDGTDYEAFF.

This chain links TRBV10-2 with TRBJ2-7; 9 bases match TRBD2. The CDR3 length is 15 residues. Trimming removed 10 bases from V and 2 bases from J; junction bases left unmatched: 12. The V gene's germline CDR1 is WSHSY and CDR2 SAAADI. The CDR3 DNA reads as TGCGCCACCGTCGATAGCGGGGGTAGACCCTACGAGCAGTACTTC. Protein sequence: CATVDSGGRPYEQYF.

J is TRBJ1-2 and V is TRBV2, with TRBD1 identical over 9 bases. This CDR3 comprises 14 residues. Losses at the gene ends were 6 bases for V and 7 bases for J; bases not matched to a gene: 9. Germline assignment: CDR1 SNHLY and CDR2 FYNNEI. This CDR3 reads CASRFIGQGSGYTF. CDR3 in DNA: TGTGCCAGCAGATTCATCGGACAGGGGAGTGGCTACACCTTC.

V gene TRBV6-5 combines with J gene TRBJ2-7, with D tentatively TRBD1 (5 bases). Per the germline V gene, CDR1 is MNHEY and CDR2 is SVGAGI. Trimming pared 2 bases from V and 0 bases from J, leaving 11 bases between. The CDR3 has 15 amino acids. As DNA, the CDR3 is TGTGCCAGCAGTTACGGTCTGGACAACTCCTACGAGCAGTACTTC. Translation gives CASSYGLDNSYEQYF.

This chain links TRBV5-6 with TRBJ1-1, with 7 bases that match TRBD1. Germline CDR1 reads SGHDT; CDR2 reads YYEEEE. CDR3 size: 14 residues. Trimming cost V 4 bases and J 3 bases; bases outside gene matches: 6. The CDR3 DNA reads TGTGCCAGCAGCCTCCCGACAGGGTACACTGAAGCTTTCTTT. Its translation is CASSLPTGYTEAFF. The full variable domain, rest sourced from reference TRBV5-6 and TRBJ1-1, is DAGVTQSPTHLIKTRGQQVTLRCSPKSGHDTVSWYQQALGQGPQFIFQYYEEEERQRGNFPDRFSGHQFPNYSSELNVNALLLGDSALYLCASSLPTGYTEAFFGQGTRLTVV.

This clone was picked up a small number of times. V gene TRBV2 combines with J gene TRBJ2-7, with 11 bases aligning to TRBD2. With 4 bases clipped from V and 6 bases from J, the junction kept 5 bases outside the gene matches. The CDR3 runs to 14 residues. Germline V gene sequence: CDR1 SNHLY, CDR2 FYNNEI. CDR3 bases: TGTGCCAGCAGTGGTAGCGGGGGGGCCTCCGAGCAGTACTTC. Amino acids: CASSGSGGASEQYF.

This chain uses TRBV30 with TRBJ2-5, with a possible D match to TRBD2 (6 bases). The germline V gene encodes CDR1 GTSNPN and CDR2 SVGIG (reference sequence). The V end was cut by 0 bases, the J end by 4 bases, with 12 bases between. CDR3 size: 14 residues. The CDR3 sequence is CAWSVAGWRETQYF. CDR3 in DNA: TGTGCCTGGAGTGTAGCGGGTTGGCGAGAGACCCAGTACTTC.

This sequence joins TRBV2 and TRBJ1-1, with 8 bases matching TRBD1. The CDR3 runs 15 residues. Germline-derived CDR1 and CDR2 are SNHLY and FYNNEI. The V segment lost 2 bases and the J segment 6 bases; nucleotides outside the gene matches: 8. The CDR3 loop reads CASSENRGRGPEAFF. DNA for the CDR3: TGTGCCAGCAGTGAAAATAGGGGCAGGGGGCCTGAAGCTTTCTTT.

As for this clone: The junction differs from germline at one of its ends, possibly a read error. The rearrangement links TRBV7-7 to TRBJ2-5; weak D call: TRBD2 (6 bases). Germline V CDR1 and CDR2: SSHAT, FNYEAQ (reference sequence). There are 16 residues in the CDR3. CDR3 nucleotides: TGTGCTAGCAGCTTAGCGCTCGCGGGGTACCAAGAGACCCAGTACTTC. This sequence encodes CASSLALAGYQETQYF.

The chain joins TRBV6-5 to TRBJ2-2; maybe TRBD2 (6 bases). The CDR3 sequence is 13 residues long. Germline lookup yields CDR1 MNHEY and CDR2 SVGAGI. With 4 bases removed from V and 9 bases from J, the gap between germline ends came to 12 bases. The CDR3 here is CASSWGVHRELFF. Written as DNA, the CDR3 is TGTGCCAGCAGTTGGGGGGTGCACCGGGAGCTGTTTTTT.

The chain has TRBV4-3 and TRBJ2-1, with 9 bases lining up with TRBD2. V shed 1 base, J shed 10 bases, and the junction held 11 bases outside the gene matches. There are 16 residues in the CDR3. In germline, CDR1 is LGHNA, CDR2 YSLEER. The CDR3 DNA sequence: TGCGCCAGCAGCCAAGGGCGGGGGGGGAGGTGGGAGGAGCAGTTCTTC. Encoded protein: CASSQGRGGRWEEQFF.

This clone has a single count. The genes are TRBV5-8 and TRBJ2-1; TRBD2 matches 8 bases. The ends lost 1 base at V and 6 bases at J; junction bases unmatched: 6. CDR1 is SGHTS, CDR2 YDEGEE, per germline. The CDR3 runs to 15 residues. The CDR3 bases are TGTGCCAGCAGCTTGCTCGGGACTAGGGGCAATGAGCAGTTCTTC. Its translation is CASSLLGTRGNEQFF.

This chain joins TRBV27 and TRBJ2-1; 9 nucleotides match TRBD1. The CDR3 spans 15 residues. Germline assignment: CDR1 MNHEY and CDR2 SMNVEV (reference sequence). The junction had 11 bases not matched to a gene; V was cut back by 6 bases and J by 8 bases. CDR3 bases: TGTGCCAGCAGACCCGGGACAGGGATTGGCTATGAGCAGTTCTTC. It yields the protein CASRPGTGIGYEQFF.

The chain employs TRBV19 and TRBJ2-7; the D gene is possibly TRBD2 (6 bases). Germline V gene sequence: CDR1 LNHDA, CDR2 SQIVND (reference sequence). Trimming pared 2 bases from V and 2 bases from J, leaving 22 bases between. The CDR3 sequence is 18 residues long. The CDR3 region is CASSISMYGPTGAYEQYF. The CDR3 DNA follows: TGTGCCAGTAGTATAAGTATGTATGGGCCAACGGGAGCCTACGAGCAGTACTTC.

A few counts support this clone. The V gene is TRBV5-1, the J gene TRBJ2-1; 10 bases line up with TRBD1. CDR1 and CDR2 (germline): SGHRS, YFSETQ. V was pared by 0 bases and J by 9 bases, with 9 bases of the junction left unmatched. This CDR3 is built from 16 residues. Written as DNA, the CDR3 is TGCGCCAGCAGCTTGGCTTGGGGACAGGGGATTGGTGAGCAGTTCTTC. Translation gives CASSLAWGQGIGEQFF. The full variable domain, completed using reference TRBV5-1 and TRBJ2-1, is KAGVTQTPRYLIKTRGQQVTLSCSPISGHRSVSWYQQTPGQGLQFLFEYFSETQRNKGNFPGRFSGRQFSNSRSEMNVSTLELGDSALYLCASSLAWGQGIGEQFFGPGTRLTVL.

The V and J genes are TRBV2 and TRBJ1-1; D is unresolved. The V end was cut by 3 bases, the J end by 3 bases, with 11 bases between. The CDR3 has 14 amino acids. In germline, CDR1 is SNHLY, CDR2 FYNNEI. The CDR3 nucleotides are TGTGCCAGCAGTGAGGTTTCAGGATACACTGAAGCTTTCTTT. Translated, it gives CASSEVSGYTEAFF.